This T cell receptor beta chain was recorded in a study of persistence of HIV-infected CD4 T cells. CDR3 length equals 16 residues. With 0 bases removed from V and 1 base from J, the gap between germline ends came to 13 bases. Germline V gives CDR1 SGHRS, CDR2 YFSETQ. In the case of this clone: Its specificity is not known.

This nonspecific control used anti-CD3/anti-CD28 bead stimulation of CD4+ T cells. Responding CD4+ T cells were sorted by upregulation of both CD40 ligand and CD69. Donors had CD4+ T cell counts above 400 cells/uL and were CMV-seropositive. This was the immunoSEQ version 4 assay in survey mode. Clones were sequenced by immunoSEQ multiplex PCR, and TCRdb holds only the in-frame ones, with some missing. The data show fewer than 45,000 clones, with 88% seen just once and 0.4% to 0.5% held by the top ten. The material was CD4+ T cells sorted from PBMCs after roughly 19-hour stimulation, obtained from a patient who received antiretroviral therapy. The sequence was obtained from an adult woman with HIV who was CMV-seropositive. V and J are TRBV5-1 and TRBJ1-1; D might be TRBD1 (6 bases). The CDR3 DNA is TGCGCCAGCAGCTTGGGAGGGAGGGGGGGGAACACTGAAGCTTTCTTT. This gives the protein CASSLGGRGGNTEAFF.